These 2 T cell receptor beta chains came from one sample sequenced in a study of OX40 agonist ivuxolimab in advanced cancers. Sequencing used immunoSEQ multiplex PCR; TCRdb keeps in-frame clones, though not all of them. This table holds 25,000 to 30,000 clones, approximately 78% found once. The material sequenced was CD4+ or CD8+ T cells sorted from blood, taken in a trial of the OX40 agonist ivuxolimab. These receptors were collected from an adult with an advanced solid tumor such as melanoma, head and neck, liver or kidney cancer.

J is TRBJ2-1 and V is TRBV5-1; 15 bases are shared with TRBD2. The V gene end was trimmed by 6 bases and the J gene end by 5 bases; junction bases not matched to a gene: 6. The V gene's germline CDR1 is SGHRS and CDR2 YFSETQ. The CDR3 contains 16 residues. As DNA, the CDR3 is TGCGCCAGCACCCTGGGACTAGCGGGAGGTAACAATGAGCAGTTCTTC. Amino acid sequence: CASTLGLAGGNNEQFF.

This clone is deemed medium-sized. This sequence joins TRBV6-1 and TRBJ2-7; weak D call: TRBD1 (7 bases). Trimming left V 7 bases short and J 1 base short, with 17 bases between. The CDR3 extends over 15 amino acids. CDR1 MNHNS and CDR2 SASEGT come from the germline V gene. The CDR3 nucleotides read TGTGCCAGCAAAGGTGCCGCAGGGGGGTCCTACGAGCAGTACTTC. Translating gives CASKGAAGGSYEQYF.